In its sample, the clone carrying this T cell receptor beta chain was seen many times. Its antigen is as yet unknown. The sample belongs to a study of breast tumors, draining lymph nodes, adjacent tissues. Each CDR3 protein gets one entry after TCRdb re-called the multiplex PCR reads with MiXCR. This repertoire shows about 130,000 distinct CDR3 sequences, over 20% found once; its top ten account for roughly 2.2%. This CDR3 is built from 14 residues. Germline V gene lookup returns CDR1 SNHLY and CDR2 FYNNEI. The ends lost 6 bases at V and 0 bases at J; junction bases unmatched: 1. Breast cancer patients provided tissue from their axillary draining lymph nodes. Study observations and caveats: Compared with lymph nodes, tumors were less diverse; compared with nontumor tissue, more. Data only fit, rather than demonstrated, lymph node origin of most tumor T cells. Tumor and nontumor repertoires were significantly more similar in luminal-like than in basal-like breast cancer. Findings are consistent with lymph node origin and intratumoral expansion of most tumor T cells.

The rearrangement uses TRBV2 and TRBJ2-3; 9 nucleotides match TRBD2. What was sequenced was axillary lymph node tissue. This sequence was found in a female donor with breast cancer. Some clones in this sample may be carry-over from other donors' samples. CDR3 in DNA: TGTGCCAGCAGGCGGGAGGGAAGCACAGATACGCAGTATTTT. It encodes CASRREGSTDTQYF.